One sample yielded the 11 T cell receptor beta chains listed below, sequenced in a study of T cell responses to AZD1222 COVID-19 vaccine. Some clones are missing from TCRdb's copy, which holds only in-frame ones; the method was immunoSEQ multiplex PCR. The table has approximately 130,000 clones, roughly 87% seen once. Material: peripheral blood, obtained 28 days after the second AZD1222 dose. The receptors derive from an adult who received the AZD1222 COVID-19 vaccine.

A single count supports this clone. The rearrangement joins TRBV18 to TRBJ2-7; D is uncertain. CDR1 is KGHSH and CDR2 is LQKENI in the germline V gene. This CDR3 region has 11 residues. V was clipped by 5 bases and J by 2 bases, with 4 bases between them. The DNA of the CDR3 is TGTGCCAGCTCAACCGCCTACGAGCAGTACTTC. This encodes CASSTAYEQYF.

The chain is built from TRBV6-6 and TRBJ1-4; D is unresolved. CDR1 is MNHNY, CDR2 SVGAGI, per germline (reference sequence). CDR3 length: 16 residues. V was trimmed by 3 bases and J by 1 base, leaving 12 bases between them. The CDR3 coding sequence is TGTGCCAGCAGTTATAGGTCGGAAGAAACTAATGAAAAACTGTTTTTT. Translated, it gives CASSYRSEETNEKLFF.

The V call is TRBV2, the J call TRBJ1-3; TRBD1 agrees at 8 bases. This CDR3 is 15 amino acids long. CDR1 is SNHLY, CDR2 FYNNEI, per germline. V was pared by 7 bases and J by 2 bases, with 7 bases of the junction left unmatched. The CDR3 loop is CASKMDRVAGNTIYF. CDR3 in DNA: TGTGCCAGCAAGATGGACAGGGTGGCTGGAAACACCATATATTTT.

The gene calls are TRBV10-3 and TRBJ1-1; D perhaps matches TRBD1 (5 bases). Trimming removed 7 bases from V and 3 bases from J, with 12 bases in between. This CDR3 has 13 amino acids. Germline assignment: CDR1 ENHRY and CDR2 SYGVKD. The CDR3 is CAITGGEDTEAFF. The CDR3 nucleotides are TGTGCCATCACGGGGGGGGAGGACACTGAAGCTTTCTTT.

The genes are TRBV5-1 and TRBJ2-1; 10 nucleotides line up with TRBD2. Per the germline V gene, CDR1 is SGHRS and CDR2 is YFSETQ. This CDR3 contains 16 residues. V shed 3 bases and J 6 bases; nucleotides not matched to a gene: 9. CDR3 in amino acids: CASSSLAGGSVNEQFF. CDR3 DNA: TGCGCCAGCAGCTCCTTAGCGGGAGGTAGCGTCAATGAGCAGTTCTTC.

In regard to this clone: The junction departs from germline at one end; a sequencing error may be responsible. The genes are TRBV19 and TRBJ1-2; TRBD1 might be the D (5 bases). Germline V gene lookup returns CDR1 LNHDA and CDR2 SQIVND (reference sequence). This CDR3 region has 12 residues. The CDR3 nucleotides are TGTGCCAGCCTACACTGGGACTATAGCTACACCTTC. Its translation is CASLHWDYSYTF.

This clone showed up just a few times. The V and J genes are TRBV25-1 and TRBJ1-2, with 7 positions matching TRBD1. Germline loops: CDR1 MGHDK, CDR2 SYGVNS. This CDR3 is 17 amino acids long. With 1 base clipped from V and 4 bases from J, the junction kept 12 bases outside the gene matches. The DNA of the CDR3 is TGTGCCAGCAGTGAATCCCAACGACAGGGAAATACCTATGGCTACACCTTC. As protein: CASSESQRQGNTYGYTF.

This clone was recorded once. This sequence joins TRBV10-3 and TRBJ2-2; the match to TRBD2 covers 7 bases. Per the germline V gene, CDR1 is ENHRY and CDR2 is SYGVKD. After removal of 0 bases from V and 6 bases from J, the junction contained 4 bases not matched to a gene. There are 15 residues in the CDR3. CDR3 residues: CAISESWTRSGELFF. The CDR3 nucleotides are TGTGCCATCAGTGAGTCGTGGACTAGGTCCGGGGAGCTGTTTTTT.

The rearrangement links TRBV7-8 to TRBJ2-1, with 14 bases lining up with TRBD2. CDR3 size: 15 residues. Germline V gives CDR1 SGHVS, CDR2 FQNEAQ. After removal of 8 bases from V and 7 bases from J, the junction contained 7 bases not matched to a gene. The CDR3 DNA is TGTGCCAGCCGTCGCGGACTAGCGGGGGGAAATGAGCAGTTCTTC. Translating gives CASRRGLAGGNEQFF.

As DNA, the CDR3 is TGTGCCAGCAGCTTGCGGTTAACAGGGACTAATAATTCACCCCTCCACTTT. Its protein product is CASSLRLTGTNNSPLHF. The chain couples TRBV5-6 to TRBJ1-6; D possibly corresponds to TRBD1 (6 bases). V shed 1 base and J shed 5 bases, with 16 bases lying between them. The CDR3 runs 17 residues. From germline, CDR1 is SGHDT and CDR2 YYEEEE.

V usage is TRBV19 and J usage is TRBJ1-1; D not resolved. Germline CDR1 reads LNHDA; CDR2 reads SQIVND (reference sequence). V was cut by 2 bases and J by 5 bases, with 3 bases left in between. The CDR3 runs to 11 residues. The CDR3 region is CASSINTEAFF. CDR3 in DNA: TGTGCCAGTAGTATAAATACTGAAGCTTTCTTT.